This TCR beta chain was retrieved from a study of CD8+CD57+ T cells in acquired aplastic anemia. Looking at the study overall: Quantities of DNA derived from sorted CD4+ and CD8+ cells averaged around 3.2 ug. Healthy CD8+ samples averaged roughly 12 million reads. General study findings and limits: Approximately 28 CD8+ CDR3 sequences were shared between patients and controls.

This CDR3 is 16 amino acids long. Deletions cut 2 bases from V and 6 bases from J, with 17 bases between. From germline, CDR1 is WSHSY and CDR2 SAAADI. Notes on this clonotype: Its specificity is not known.

The study profiled TCR beta VDJ and CDR3 using genomic DNA as template. TCRdb called the reads again in MiXCR, with one record for every CDR3 protein. The sample records approximately 170,000 distinct CDR3 sequences, approximately 52% being singletons. Source material: sorted CD4+, CD8+, or CD8+CD57+ T cells (not recorded which) from PBMCs. The TCR comes from a human donor in good health, serving as a control. The chain employs TRBV10-2 and TRBJ2-1; tentatively, D is TRBD2 (7 bases). The CDR3 is CASSERGTTGGNEQFF. CDR3 in DNA: TGCGCCAGCAGTGAGAGGGGGACCACGGGGGGCAATGAGCAGTTCTTC.